The source of this T cell receptor (beta chain) is a study of cytomegalovirus exposure and HLA in healthy donors. V was shortened by 5 bases and J by 2 bases, with 19 bases between the two germline ends. Germline values: CDR1 SEHNR, CDR2 FQNEAQ (reference sequence). This CDR3 region has 16 residues. 60 Vbeta and 13 Jbeta primers were used in PCR. TCRdb's copy holds only in-frame clones and misses some; the assay was immunoSEQ multiplex PCR. The table lists 85,000 to 100,000 clones, around 82% of them singletons, with roughly 3% in the top ten. The genes are TRBV7-9 and TRBJ2-7, with a possible D match to TRBD2 (6 bases). Specimen: PBMCs. The sequence was obtained from a man in his forties in good health and CMV-seronegative. CDR3 nucleotide sequence: TGTGCCAGCAGCGGGCGGGACGCCATGGGAACCTACGAGCAGTACTTC. Protein: CASSGRDAMGTYEQYF.